Listed here are 18 T cell receptor beta chains from one sample, sequenced in a study of T-cell memory formation after mild COVID-19. Each CDR3 protein gets one entry after TCRdb re-called the 5' RACE reads with MiXCR. The data contain about 390,000 distinct CDR3 sequences, roughly 15% of them singletons. Sequenced input: PBMCs or a T cell subset sorted from them (not recorded which). These receptors all come from a man younger than 35 who had mild COVID-19 (a few samples of this study predate the infection). Cell type and time point are not known.

The V gene is TRBV4-3, the J gene TRBJ1-1; a possible D gene is TRBD1 (5 bases). This CDR3 comprises 17 residues. Germline lookup yields CDR1 LGHNA and CDR2 YSLEER. Deletions cut 3 bases from V and 5 bases from J, with 22 bases between. CDR3 coding DNA: TGCGCCAGCAGCCATCGAAGTATCGAAGACAGAGCTACTGAAGCTTTCTTT. It specifies CASSHRSIEDRATEAFF.

The chain has TRBV15 and TRBJ2-1, with a weak D call TRBD2 (6 bases). The V and J ends lost 9 bases and 4 bases respectively, with 16 bases between them. The CDR3 contains 14 residues. Germline assignment: CDR1 LNHNV and CDR2 YYDKDF (reference sequence). CDR3 region: CATGGRGLYNEQFF. CDR3 coding DNA: TGTGCCACGGGCGGACGGGGGTTATACAATGAGCAGTTCTTC.

This clonotype was seen more than once but under ten times. CDR3 coding DNA: TGCGCCAGCAGCTTGACCGGGACAGGGCTCGACGAGCAGTACTTC. It is translated as CASSLTGTGLDEQYF. The V and J genes are TRBV5-1 and TRBJ2-7, with 9 bases aligning to TRBD1. The CDR3 is 15 residues long. From germline, CDR1 is SGHRS and CDR2 YFSETQ. Germline trimming cut 1 base from V and 5 bases from J; bases unmatched to any gene: 7.

This clonotype was seen a handful of times. This rearrangement joins TRBV12-3 or TRBV12-4 to TRBJ1-5; maybe TRBD1 (6 bases). V was pared by 6 bases and J by 1 base, with 13 bases between. The CDR3 is 15 residues long. CDR3 DNA: TGTGCCAGCAGGTCAGGGGTTTCGAGCAATCAGCCCCAGCATTTT. This encodes CASRSGVSSNQPQHF.

V usage is TRBV19 and J usage is TRBJ2-3; possible D gene TRBD2, 7 bases. This CDR3 region has 15 residues. Per germline, CDR1 LNHDA and CDR2 SQIVND (reference sequence). V lost 5 bases and J lost 5, with 17 bases in between. The CDR3 protein is CASSLGGLGGDTQYF. In nucleotides, the CDR3 is TGTGCCAGTAGTCTGGGGGGGCTCGGCGGAGATACGCAGTATTTT. The full variable domain, with the rest looked up from reference TRBV19 and TRBJ2-3, is DGGITQSPKYLFRKEGQNVTLSCEQNLNHDAMYWYRQDPGQGLRLIYYSQIVNDFQKGDIAEGYSVSREKKESFPLTVTSAQKNPTAFYLCASSLGGLGGDTQYFGPGTRLTVL.

The J gene is TRBJ1-2, the V gene TRBV6-5; no definite D call. Per the germline V gene, CDR1 is MNHEY and CDR2 is SVGAGI. V was cut by 4 bases and J by 8 bases, with 17 bases left in between. The length of the CDR3 is 14 residues. DNA for the CDR3: TGTGCCAGCAGTTTCGGACCGGGGTCGGGAGGCTACACCTTC. Translation: CASSFGPGSGGYTF.

The genes are TRBV15 and TRBJ2-2, with D tentatively TRBD2 (5 bases). The germline V gene encodes CDR1 LNHNV and CDR2 YYDKDF (reference sequence). V lost 1 base and J lost 8, with 11 bases in between. The CDR3 consists of 14 residues. The CDR3 sequence is CATSRGTGSGELFF. The CDR3 DNA follows: TGTGCCACCAGCAGAGGGACTGGGTCAGGGGAGCTGTTTTTT.

This clonotype was picked up a small number of times. This sequence joins TRBV7-2 and TRBJ2-3; D gene ambiguous. The V end lost 4 bases, the J end lost 2 bases, and 7 bases lay between the germline ends. This CDR3 comprises 13 residues. Germline V gene sequence: CDR1 SGHTA, CDR2 FQGNSA. The CDR3 protein is CASSSVHTDTQYF. CDR3 in DNA: TGTGCCAGCAGCTCAGTGCACACAGATACGCAGTATTTT.

The chain is built from TRBV6-1 and TRBJ2-7; 10 nucleotides line up with TRBD2. J was trimmed by 3 bases and V by 10 bases; bases with no gene match: 6. CDR1 MNHNS and CDR2 SASEGT come from the germline V gene. The length of the CDR3 is 13 residues. The CDR3 loop is CATQLAGNYEQYV. The CDR3 bases are TGTGCCACCCAACTAGCGGGGAACTACGAGCAGTACGTC.

The chain's CDR3 is CASSLNEGQEETQYF. Here the CDR3 DNA reads TGTGCCAGCAGCTTAAATGAGGGGCAGGAAGAGACCCAGTACTTC. This rearrangement joins TRBV7-2 to TRBJ2-5; D may be TRBD1 or TRBD2 (5 bases each). With 2 bases removed from V and 3 bases from J, the gap between germline ends came to 13 bases. The CDR3 is made up of 15 amino acids. Germline CDR1 reads SGHTA; CDR2 reads FQGNSA.

This clonotype was counted a few times. This CDR3 reads CASSSQGFNEQFF. CDR3 bases: TGTGCCAGCAGCTCCCAGGGGTTCAATGAGCAGTTCTTC. The chain carries TRBV7-3 and TRBJ2-1; D might be TRBD1 (6 bases). The CDR3 extends over 13 amino acids. Looked up from germline, CDR1 is SGHTA and CDR2 is FQGTGA. Trimming stripped 4 bases from V and 6 bases from J, with 10 bases between.

The chain employs TRBV7-9 and TRBJ1-1; tentative D call: TRBD1 (5 bases). Trimming removed 5 bases at V and 5 bases at J, with 21 bases between. In germline, CDR1 is SEHNR, CDR2 FQNEAQ (reference sequence). The CDR3 covers 16 residues. Written as DNA, the CDR3 is TGTGCCAGCAGCCAATGGGAGGGGCTTTTAAAAACTGAAGCTTTCTTT. Amino acid sequence: CASSQWEGLLKTEAFF.

The CDR3 DNA sequence: TGTGCCAGCAGACTAGCGGGGGGGGAGCTGTTTTTT. Translating it yields CASRLAGGELFF. The chain carries TRBV2 and TRBJ2-2, with 10 bases identical to TRBD2. In germline, CDR1 is SNHLY, CDR2 FYNNEI. CDR3 length: 12 amino acids. With V trimmed by 6 bases and J by 8 bases, 0 bases remained unmatched.

At least ten counts were recorded for this clonotype. The J gene is TRBJ2-3, the V gene TRBV6-6, with D maybe TRBD1 (5 bases). Germline V lookup: CDR1 MNHNY, CDR2 SVGAGI (reference sequence). V dropped 6 bases and J dropped 9 bases, with 16 bases sitting between them. The CDR3 totals 13 residues. The CDR3 region has the DNA TGTGCCAGCAGCTCAGCGAGGACATCGACGCAGTATTTT. Translated: CASSSARTSTQYF.

The rearrangement uses TRBV5-1 and TRBJ2-3, with TRBD2 identical over 12 bases. The CDR3 extends over 16 amino acids. Germline V gene data show CDR1 as SGHRS and CDR2 as YFSETQ. J was trimmed by 6 bases and V by 2 bases; bases with no gene match: 7. The CDR3 loop is CASSLGLAGSSDTQYF. The CDR3 DNA sequence: TGCGCCAGCAGCTTAGGACTAGCGGGGAGTTCGGATACGCAGTATTTT.

The sample holds many counts of this clonotype. The V and J genes are TRBV12-3 or TRBV12-4 and TRBJ2-1; D not resolved. This CDR3 has 12 amino acids. Between the trimmed V and J ends, which lost 5 bases and 8 bases, there was a span of 10 bases. The CDR3 sequence is CASSPPEDEQFF. The DNA of the CDR3 is TGTGCCAGCAGTCCCCCCGAGGATGAGCAGTTCTTC.

The V and J genes are TRBV3-1 and TRBJ2-5; D might be TRBD1 (6 bases). Trimming pared 5 bases from V and 5 bases from J, leaving 12 bases between. The germline V gene has CDR1 LGHDT and CDR2 YNNKEL (reference sequence). The length of the CDR3 is 13 residues. This CDR3 is CASSSSQGETQYF. The CDR3 nucleotides read TGTGCCAGCAGCTCAAGCCAGGGGGAGACCCAGTACTTC.

This clonotype showed up many times. The chain uses TRBV2 and TRBJ2-2; D gene unclear. V lost 3 bases to trimming and J lost 5 bases, with 4 bases between them. The germline V gene encodes CDR1 SNHLY and CDR2 FYNNEI. The CDR3 contains 12 residues. CDR3 region: CASSDFTGELFF. CDR3 DNA: TGTGCCAGCAGTGACTTTACCGGGGAGCTGTTTTTT.